This T cell receptor (beta chain) was observed in a study of T cell responses to AZD1222 COVID-19 vaccine. This clone was observed a single time. Its antigen is not identified. Other DNA sequences in this sample translate to the same CDR3. Overall study findings and caveats: At baseline, seropositivity was found in only 5 to 7 AZD1222 recipients. The donor group comprised mostly white British people and more females; the analysis possibly underestimated clonal diversity.

V lost 5 bases, J lost 1 base, and 14 bases lay in between. The CDR3 runs 15 residues. Germline values: CDR1 LNHDA, CDR2 SQIVND (reference sequence). Libraries were prepared by immunoSEQ multiplex PCR; TCRdb keeps only in-frame clonotypes and omits some of them. This table holds 180,000 or so clones, over 80% found once. Sequencing was performed on peripheral blood, taken 28 days after the second dose of the MenACWY control vaccine. The source of this sequence is an adult who received the MenACWY meningococcal vaccine as a control. The chain joins TRBV19 to TRBJ1-1; D remains unclear. CDR3 nucleotides: TGTGCCAGTAGTCCCGTCGACGCTGCGAACACTGAAGCTTTCTTT. Its protein product is CASSPVDAANTEAFF.